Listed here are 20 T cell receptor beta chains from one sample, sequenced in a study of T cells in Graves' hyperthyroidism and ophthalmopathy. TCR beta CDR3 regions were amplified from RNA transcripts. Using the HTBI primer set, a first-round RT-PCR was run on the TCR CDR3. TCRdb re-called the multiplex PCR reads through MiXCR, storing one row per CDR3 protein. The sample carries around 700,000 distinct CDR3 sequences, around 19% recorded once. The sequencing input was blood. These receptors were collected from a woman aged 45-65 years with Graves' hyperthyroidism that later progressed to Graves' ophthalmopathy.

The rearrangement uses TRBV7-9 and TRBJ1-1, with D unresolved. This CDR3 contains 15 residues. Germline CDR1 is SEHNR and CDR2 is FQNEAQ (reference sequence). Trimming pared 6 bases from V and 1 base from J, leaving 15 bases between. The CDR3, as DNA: TGTGCCAGCAGTTCTCCGTCGCGGGGGAACACTGAAGCTTTCTTT. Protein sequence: CASSSPSRGNTEAFF.

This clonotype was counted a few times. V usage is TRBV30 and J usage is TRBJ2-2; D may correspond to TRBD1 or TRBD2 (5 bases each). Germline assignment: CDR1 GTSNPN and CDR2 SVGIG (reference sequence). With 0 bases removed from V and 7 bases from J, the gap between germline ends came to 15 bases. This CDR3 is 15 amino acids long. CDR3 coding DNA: TGTGCCTGGAGTGTACGAGGGGCGCTCGGCGGGGAGCTGTTTTTT. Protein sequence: CAWSVRGALGGELFF.

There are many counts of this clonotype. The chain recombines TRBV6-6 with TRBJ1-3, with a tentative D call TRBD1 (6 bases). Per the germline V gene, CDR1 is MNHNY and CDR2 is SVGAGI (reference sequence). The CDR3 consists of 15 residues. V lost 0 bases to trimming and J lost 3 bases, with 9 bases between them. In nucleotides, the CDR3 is TGTGCCAGCAGTTACTCACGAGGGGGTGGAAACACCATATATTTT. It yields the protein CASSYSRGGGNTIYF.

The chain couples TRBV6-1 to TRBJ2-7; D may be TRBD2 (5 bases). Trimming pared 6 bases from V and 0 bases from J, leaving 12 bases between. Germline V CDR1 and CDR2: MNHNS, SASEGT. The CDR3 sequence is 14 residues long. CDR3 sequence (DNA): TGTGCCAGCAGGCCAAGACTAACCTCCTACGAGCAGTACTTC. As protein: CASRPRLTSYEQYF.

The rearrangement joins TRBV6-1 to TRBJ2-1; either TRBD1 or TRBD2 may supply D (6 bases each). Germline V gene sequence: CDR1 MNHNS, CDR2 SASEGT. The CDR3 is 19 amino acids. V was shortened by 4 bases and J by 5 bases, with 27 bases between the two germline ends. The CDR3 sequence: CASSARNGGQGGRNNEQFF. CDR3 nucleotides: TGTGCCAGCAGTGCCCGGAACGGGGGTCAAGGGGGACGGAACAATGAGCAGTTCTTC.

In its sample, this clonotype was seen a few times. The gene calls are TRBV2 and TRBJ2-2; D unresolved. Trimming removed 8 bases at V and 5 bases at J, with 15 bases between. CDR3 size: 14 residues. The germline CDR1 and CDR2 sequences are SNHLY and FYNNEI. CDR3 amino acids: CASASSGWTGELFF. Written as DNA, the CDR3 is TGTGCCAGCGCGTCTAGTGGTTGGACCGGGGAGCTGTTTTTT.

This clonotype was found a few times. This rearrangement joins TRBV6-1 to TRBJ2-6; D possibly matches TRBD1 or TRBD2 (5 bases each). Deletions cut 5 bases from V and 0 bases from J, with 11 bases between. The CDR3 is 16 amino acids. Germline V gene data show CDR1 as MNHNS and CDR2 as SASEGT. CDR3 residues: CASSRDQGSGANVLTF. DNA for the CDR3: TGTGCCAGCAGTCGGGACCAAGGCTCTGGGGCCAACGTCCTGACTTTC.

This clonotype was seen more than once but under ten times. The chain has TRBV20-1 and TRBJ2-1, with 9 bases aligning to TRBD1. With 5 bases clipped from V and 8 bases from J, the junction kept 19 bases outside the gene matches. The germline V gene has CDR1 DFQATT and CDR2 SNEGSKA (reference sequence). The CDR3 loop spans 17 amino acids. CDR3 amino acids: CSAEGLRSGTGLDEQFF. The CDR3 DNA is TGCAGTGCTGAGGGGCTCCGATCGGGGACAGGGCTCGATGAGCAGTTCTTC.

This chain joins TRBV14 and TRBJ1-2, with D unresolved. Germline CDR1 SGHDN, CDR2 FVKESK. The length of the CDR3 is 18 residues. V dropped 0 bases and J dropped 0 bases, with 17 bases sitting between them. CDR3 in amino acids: CASSQDKLRTVANYGYTF. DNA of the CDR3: TGTGCCAGCAGCCAAGATAAATTGCGGACGGTAGCTAACTATGGCTACACCTTC.

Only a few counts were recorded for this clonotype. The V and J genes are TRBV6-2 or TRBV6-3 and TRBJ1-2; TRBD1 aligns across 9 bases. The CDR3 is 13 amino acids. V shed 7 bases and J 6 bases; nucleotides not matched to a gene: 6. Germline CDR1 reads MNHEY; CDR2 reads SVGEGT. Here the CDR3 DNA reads TGTGCCAGCAAATACGGACAGGGGAATGGCTACACCTTC. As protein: CASKYGQGNGYTF.

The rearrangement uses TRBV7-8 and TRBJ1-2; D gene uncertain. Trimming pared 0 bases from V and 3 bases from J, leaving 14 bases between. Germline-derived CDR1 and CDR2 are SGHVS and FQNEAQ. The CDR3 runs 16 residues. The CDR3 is CASSLAESGRYYGYTF. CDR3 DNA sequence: TGTGCCAGCAGCTTAGCGGAGTCGGGGAGGTACTATGGCTACACCTTC.

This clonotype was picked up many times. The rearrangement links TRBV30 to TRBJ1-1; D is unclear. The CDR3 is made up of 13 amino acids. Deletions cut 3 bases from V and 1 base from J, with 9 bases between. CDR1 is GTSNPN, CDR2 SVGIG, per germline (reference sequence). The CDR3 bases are TGTGCCTGGAGACCGCTGAGGAACACTGAAGCTTTCTTT. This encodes CAWRPLRNTEAFF.

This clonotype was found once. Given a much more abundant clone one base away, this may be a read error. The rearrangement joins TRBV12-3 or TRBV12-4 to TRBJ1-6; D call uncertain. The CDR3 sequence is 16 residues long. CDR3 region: CASSFYHRSTDSPPHF. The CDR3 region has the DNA TGTGCCAGCAGTTTTTATCACCGATCCACGGATTCACCCCCCCACTTT.

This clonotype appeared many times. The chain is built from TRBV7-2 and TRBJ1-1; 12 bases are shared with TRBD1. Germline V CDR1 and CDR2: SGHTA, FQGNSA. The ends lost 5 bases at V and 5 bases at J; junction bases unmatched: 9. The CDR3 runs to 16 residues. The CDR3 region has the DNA TGTGCCAGCAGCGTCCGGGACAGGGGGCGCGAGACTGAAGCTTTCTTT. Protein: CASSVRDRGRETEAFF.

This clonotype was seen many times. The CDR3 sequence is CASSQVSSRQFF. The CDR3 bases are TGTGCCAGCAGCCAAGTATCTAGCCGGCAGTTCTTC. The V gene is TRBV3-1, the J gene TRBJ2-1, with D possibly TRBD2 on 5 matching bases. V dropped 1 base and J dropped 12 bases, with 10 bases sitting between them. Germline V gene sequence: CDR1 LGHDT, CDR2 YNNKEL (reference sequence). CDR3 length: 12 amino acids.

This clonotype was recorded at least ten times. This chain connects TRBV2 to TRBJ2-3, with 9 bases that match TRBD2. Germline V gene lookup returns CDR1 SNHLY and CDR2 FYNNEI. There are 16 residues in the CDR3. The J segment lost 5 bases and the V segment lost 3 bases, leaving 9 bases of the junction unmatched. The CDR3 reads CASSDRGGGALDTQYF. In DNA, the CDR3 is TGTGCCAGCAGTGATAGGGGCGGGGGGGCGCTAGATACGCAGTATTTT. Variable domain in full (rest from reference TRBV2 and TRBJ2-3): EPEVTQTPSHQVTQMGQEVILRCVPISNHLYFYWYRQILGQKVEFLVSFYNNEISEKSEIFDDQFSVERPDGSNFTLKIRSTKLEDSAMYFCASSDRGGGALDTQYFGPGTRLTVL.

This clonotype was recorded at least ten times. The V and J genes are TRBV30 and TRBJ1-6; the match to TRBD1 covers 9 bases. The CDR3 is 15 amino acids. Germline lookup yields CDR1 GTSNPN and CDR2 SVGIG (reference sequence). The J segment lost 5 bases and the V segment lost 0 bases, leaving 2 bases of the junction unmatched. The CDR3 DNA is TGTGCCTGGAGTGTACAGGGGGCCCATAATTCACCCCTCCACTTT. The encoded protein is CAWSVQGAHNSPLHF.

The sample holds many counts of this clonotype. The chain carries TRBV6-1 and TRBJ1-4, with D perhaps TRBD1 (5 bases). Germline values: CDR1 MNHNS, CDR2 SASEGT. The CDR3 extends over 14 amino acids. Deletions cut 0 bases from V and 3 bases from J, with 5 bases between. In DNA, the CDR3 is TGTGCCAGCAGTGAAGCGGGGGCTAATGAAAAACTGTTTTTT. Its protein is CASSEAGANEKLFF.

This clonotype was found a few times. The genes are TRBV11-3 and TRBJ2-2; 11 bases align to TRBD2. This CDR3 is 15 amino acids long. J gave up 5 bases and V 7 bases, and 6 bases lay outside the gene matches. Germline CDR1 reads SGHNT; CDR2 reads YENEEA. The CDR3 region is CASTQGTSGTGELFF. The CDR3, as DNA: TGTGCCAGCACCCAAGGGACTAGCGGAACCGGGGAGCTGTTTTTT.

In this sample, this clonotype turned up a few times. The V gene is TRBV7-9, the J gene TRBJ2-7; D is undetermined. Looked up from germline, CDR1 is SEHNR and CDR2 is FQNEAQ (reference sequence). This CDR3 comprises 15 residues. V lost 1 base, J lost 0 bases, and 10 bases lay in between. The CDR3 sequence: CASSLGDLSSYEQYF. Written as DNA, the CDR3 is TGTGCCAGCAGCTTAGGTGACCTGAGCTCCTACGAGCAGTACTTC.